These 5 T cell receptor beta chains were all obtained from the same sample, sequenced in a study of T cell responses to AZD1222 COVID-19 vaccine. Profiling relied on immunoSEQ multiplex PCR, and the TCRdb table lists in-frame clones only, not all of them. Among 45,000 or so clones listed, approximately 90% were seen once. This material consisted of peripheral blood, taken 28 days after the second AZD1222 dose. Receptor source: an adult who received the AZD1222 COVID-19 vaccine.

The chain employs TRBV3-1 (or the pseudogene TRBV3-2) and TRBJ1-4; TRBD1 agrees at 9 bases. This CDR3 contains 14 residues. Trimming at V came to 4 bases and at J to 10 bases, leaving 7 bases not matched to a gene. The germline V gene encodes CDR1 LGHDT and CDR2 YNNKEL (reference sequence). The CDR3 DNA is TGTGCCAGCAGCCGCGGGACAGGGTTGGGAAAACTGTTTTTT. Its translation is CASSRGTGLGKLFF.

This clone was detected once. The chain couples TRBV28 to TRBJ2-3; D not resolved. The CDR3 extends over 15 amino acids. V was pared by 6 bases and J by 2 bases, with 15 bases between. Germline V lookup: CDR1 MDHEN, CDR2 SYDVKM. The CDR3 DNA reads TGTGCCAGCAGCCCTTCCGCAGGTTACACAGATACGCAGTATTTT. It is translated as CASSPSAGYTDTQYF.

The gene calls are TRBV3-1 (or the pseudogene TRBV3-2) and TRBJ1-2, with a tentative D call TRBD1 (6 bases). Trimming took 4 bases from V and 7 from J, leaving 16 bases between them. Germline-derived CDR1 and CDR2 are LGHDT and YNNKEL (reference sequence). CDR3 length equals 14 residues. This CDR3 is CASSRGTQGGGYTF. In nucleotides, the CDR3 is TGTGCCAGCAGCCGTGGCACACAGGGAGGTGGCTACACCTTC.

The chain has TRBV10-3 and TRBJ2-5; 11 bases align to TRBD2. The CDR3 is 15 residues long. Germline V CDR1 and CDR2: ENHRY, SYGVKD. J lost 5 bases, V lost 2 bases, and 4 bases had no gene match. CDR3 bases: TGTGCCATCAGTGAGACTAGCGGGAGAGGGGAGACCCAGTACTTC. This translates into CAISETSGRGETQYF.

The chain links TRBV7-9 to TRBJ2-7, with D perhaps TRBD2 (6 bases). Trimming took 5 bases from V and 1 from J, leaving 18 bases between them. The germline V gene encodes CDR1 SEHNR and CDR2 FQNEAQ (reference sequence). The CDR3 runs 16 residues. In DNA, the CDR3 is TGTGCCAGCAGCCCAAAAAGGGGACTGGAGTCCTACGAGCAGTACTTC. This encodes CASSPKRGLESYEQYF.